A selection of T cell receptor beta chains follows, all from one sample in a study of blood T cell repertoires in COVID-19. Here immunoSEQ multiplex PCR was the method, and the copy in TCRdb shows in-frame clones only, minus some. The table includes 55,000 to 65,000 clones, 75% to 85% detected once. Source material: peripheral blood. These receptors came from a man aged 55 to 70 with COVID-19, enrolled during active disease. Each CDR3 is given with its conserved first and last residue. The D gene is left open where the match is weak. Some rows mark clone size as missing; the rest say once, few, many or name a class of expanded clone.

v_gene	abundance	j_gene	d_gene	CDR3aa	CDR3nt
TRBV2	once	TRBJ2-2	.	CASSEALGAGELFF	TGTGCCAGCAGTGAAGCCCTGGGAGCCGGGGAGCTGTTTTTT
TRBV7-3	.	TRBJ2-1	TRBD2	CASSIKAGRSYNEQFF	TGTGCCAGCAGCATAAAAGCGGGACGCTCCTACAATGAGCAGTTCTTC
TRBV10-3	few	TRBJ1-1	TRBD1	CAISEMTGGHMPTEAFF	TGTGCCATCAGTGAGATGACAGGGGGCCACATGCCCACTGAAGCTTTCTTT
TRBV19	.	TRBJ1-2	TRBD1	CASSDRVRGYTF	TGTGCCAGTAGTGACAGGGTTCGTGGCTACACCTTC
TRBV7-2	.	TRBJ2-5	.	CASSLNEPETQYF	TGTGCCAGCAGCTTAAATGAGCCGGAGACCCAGTACTTC
TRBV4-3	once	TRBJ1-6	TRBD1	CASASGTGGNSPLHF	TGCGCCAGCGCTTCCGGGACAGGGGGGAATTCACCCCTCCACTTT
TRBV30	.	TRBJ2-1	TRBD2	CAWSRLAGNNEQFF	TGTGCCTGGAGTCGACTAGCGGGGAACAATGAGCAGTTCTTC
TRBV6-2/TRBV6-3	.	TRBJ2-1	TRBD2	CASSYRTSGRYNEQFF	TGTGCCAGCAGTTACCGGACTAGCGGACGCTACAATGAGCAGTTCTTC
TRBV19	few	TRBJ1-1	.	CASSLFNEAFF	TGTGCCAGTAGCCTATTCAACGAAGCTTTCTTT
TRBV6-5	.	TRBJ2-1	TRBD2	CASRASGSYNEQFF	TGTGCCAGCAGGGCTAGCGGATCCTACAATGAGCAGTTCTTC
TRBV6-2/TRBV6-3	.	TRBJ2-2	.	CASSTPGHHTGELFF	TGTGCCAGCAGCACTCCGGGACACCACACCGGGGAGCTGTTTTTT
TRBV5-1	few	TRBJ1-5	.	CASSLGVDNQPQHF	TGCGCCAGCAGCTTGGGAGTAGACAATCAGCCCCAGCATTTT
TRBV2	.	TRBJ2-5	TRBD2	CASRGLAVQETQYF	TGTGCCAGCCGGGGACTAGCGGTCCAAGAGACCCAGTACTTC
TRBV15	.	TRBJ1-3	.	CATSRDPGTSSGNTIYF	TGTGCCACCAGCAGAGATCCCGGGACATCCTCTGGAAACACCATATATTTT
TRBV7-2	.	TRBJ2-1	TRBD2	CASSSTTSGINNEQFF	TGTGCCAGCAGCTCGACGACTAGCGGGATTAACAATGAGCAGTTCTTC
TRBV18	.	TRBJ1-1	.	CASSQGQNTEAFF	TGTGCCAGCTCACAGGGACAGAACACTGAAGCTTTCTTT
TRBV7-9	few	TRBJ1-2	.	CASINPPARHYGYTF	TGTGCCAGCATCAACCCCCCTGCGAGGCACTATGGCTACACCTTC
TRBV6-6	.	TRBJ2-7	TRBD1	CASSAKDRGIHEQYF	TGTGCCAGCAGTGCGAAGGACAGGGGAATACACGAGCAGTACTTC
TRBV5-1	.	TRBJ2-1	TRBD1	CASSGGQGLYNEQFF	TGCGCCAGCAGCGGGGGACAGGGGTTATACAATGAGCAGTTCTTC
TRBV29-1	.	TRBJ2-1	.	CSVGFRLESLGSRLGNNEQFF	TGCAGCGTTGGGTTTCGACTAGAGAGTTTGGGGTCCCGCTTGGGAAACAATGAGCAGTTCTTC
TRBV6-5	.	TRBJ2-7	TRBD2	CASSATSGGSYEQYF	TGTGCCAGCAGCGCGACTAGCGGGGGCTCCTACGAGCAGTACTTC
TRBV13	.	TRBJ2-1	TRBD1	CASSPWDRTHNEQFF	TGTGCCAGCAGTCCCTGGGACAGGACCCACAATGAGCAGTTCTTC
TRBV3-1/TRBV3-2	.	TRBJ2-7	.	CASSPQGFEQYF	TGTGCCAGCAGCCCGCAGGGGTTCGAGCAGTACTTC
TRBV15	few	TRBJ2-7	.	CATSRRDGTYEQYF	TGTGCCACCAGCAGGCGGGACGGAACCTACGAGCAGTACTTC
TRBV7-9	.	TRBJ2-3	.	CASTNIRESGLHTDTQYF	TGTGCCAGCACCAACATAAGGGAGAGCGGACTTCACACAGATACGCAGTATTTT
TRBV6-5	.	TRBJ1-2	TRBD1	CASTAGTGIDYGYTF	TGTGCCAGCACCGCCGGGACAGGGATTGACTATGGCTACACCTTC
TRBV5-1	.	TRBJ2-2	.	CASSLSTSGTGELFF	TGCGCCAGCAGCTTGAGTACCTCGGGCACCGGGGAGCTGTTTTTT
TRBV5-1	few	TRBJ1-6	.	CASSSGTGREGYSPLHF	TGCGCCAGCAGCTCGGGAACAGGGAGGGAGGGATATTCACCCCTCCACTTT
TRBV5-1	.	TRBJ2-3	TRBD2	CASRRTGGGADTQYF	TGCGCCAGCAGGCGTACGGGGGGAGGTGCAGATACGCAGTATTTT
TRBV28	.	TRBJ2-7	TRBD1	CASKSGTGNGEQYF	TGTGCCAGCAAGTCCGGGACAGGGAATGGTGAGCAGTACTTC
TRBV3-1/TRBV3-2	.	TRBJ2-5	TRBD2	CASSQGLAGQETQYF	TGTGCCAGCAGCCAAGGACTAGCGGGCCAAGAGACCCAGTACTTC
TRBV19	once	TRBJ2-7	TRBD1	CASRDRAVLGYEQYF	TGTGCCAGTAGGGACAGGGCCGTATTGGGATACGAGCAGTACTTC
TRBV7-3	.	TRBJ2-5	TRBD1	CASSPSGQGETQYF	TGTGCCAGCAGCCCCTCAGGACAGGGGGAGACCCAGTACTTC
TRBV19	.	TRBJ2-7	TRBD1	CASSIEKRQGTEQYF	TGTGCCAGTAGTATAGAGAAGAGACAGGGGACCGAGCAGTACTTC
TRBV3-1/TRBV3-2	.	TRBJ1-1	.	CASSQPGHHTEAFF	TGTGCCAGCAGCCAGCCTGGGCACCACACTGAAGCTTTCTTT
TRBV9	once	TRBJ2-3	.	CASSVVDTYGTDTQYF	TGTGCCAGCAGCGTAGTTGACACATACGGCACAGATACGCAGTATTTT
TRBV6-5	.	TRBJ2-2	TRBD2	CASGVAGDHTGELFF	TGTGCCAGCGGGGTAGCGGGGGATCACACCGGGGAGCTGTTTTTT
TRBV12-5	.	TRBJ2-1	.	CASGLGWLAEGDEQFF	TGTGCTAGTGGTTTGGGTTGGCTAGCGGAGGGGGATGAGCAGTTCTTC
TRBV6-5	.	TRBJ2-5	.	CASSWQGFETQYF	TGTGCCAGCAGTTGGCAGGGGTTTGAGACCCAGTACTTC
TRBV27	.	TRBJ2-7	.	CASSLYGGPYEQYF	TGTGCCAGCAGTTTATACGGGGGGCCGTACGAGCAGTACTTC
TRBV9	once	TRBJ2-2	TRBD2	CASSVAGLVNTGELFF	TGTGCCAGCAGCGTAGCGGGACTAGTAAACACCGGGGAGCTGTTTTTT
TRBV29-1	.	TRBJ2-1	TRBD2	CSVVSRELQRSYNEQFF	TGCAGCGTTGTCTCGCGGGAGCTCCAAAGAAGCTACAATGAGCAGTTCTTC
TRBV9	.	TRBJ2-5	.	CASSVSGTIVGETQYF	TGTGCCAGCAGCGTTTCCGGGACAATCGTAGGAGAGACCCAGTACTTC
TRBV19	.	TRBJ1-2	.	CASSIIFTGVNFPYGYTF	TGTGCCAGTAGTATCATATTTACCGGGGTTAATTTTCCCTATGGCTACACCTTC
TRBV6-5	.	TRBJ2-7	TRBD1	CASRPEGQGIYEQYF	TGTGCCAGCAGGCCAGAAGGACAGGGGATTTACGAGCAGTACTTC
TRBV30	.	TRBJ2-3	.	CAWETGTDTQYF	TGTGCCTGGGAAACAGGGACCGATACGCAGTATTTT
TRBV6-5	once	TRBJ2-5	.	CASSYQNEETQYF	TGTGCCAGCAGTTATCAGAACGAAGAGACCCAGTACTTC
TRBV30	.	TRBJ1-5	TRBD1	CAWSLAGGQPQHF	TGTGCCTGGAGTTTGGCAGGGGGTCAGCCCCAGCATTTT
TRBV3-1/TRBV3-2	.	TRBJ2-2	TRBD2	CASSPSGVAGELFF	TGTGCCAGCAGCCCCAGCGGGGTGGCCGGGGAGCTGTTTTTT
TRBV11-2	.	TRBJ2-1	.	CASSTKARLSYNEQFF	TGTGCCAGCAGCACCAAGGCCCGACTCTCCTACAATGAGCAGTTCTTC
TRBV14	.	TRBJ1-2	.	CASSRLLSGKEDGYTF	TGTGCCAGCAGCCGTTTACTCTCAGGGAAAGAGGATGGCTACACCTTC
TRBV25-1	.	TRBJ1-5	.	CASSESGEQFNQPQHF	TGTGCCAGCAGTGAATCTGGGGAGCAGTTCAATCAGCCCCAGCATTTT
TRBV27	.	TRBJ1-6	.	CASSLNRASPLHF	TGTGCCAGCAGTTTAAACAGAGCATCACCCCTCCACTTT